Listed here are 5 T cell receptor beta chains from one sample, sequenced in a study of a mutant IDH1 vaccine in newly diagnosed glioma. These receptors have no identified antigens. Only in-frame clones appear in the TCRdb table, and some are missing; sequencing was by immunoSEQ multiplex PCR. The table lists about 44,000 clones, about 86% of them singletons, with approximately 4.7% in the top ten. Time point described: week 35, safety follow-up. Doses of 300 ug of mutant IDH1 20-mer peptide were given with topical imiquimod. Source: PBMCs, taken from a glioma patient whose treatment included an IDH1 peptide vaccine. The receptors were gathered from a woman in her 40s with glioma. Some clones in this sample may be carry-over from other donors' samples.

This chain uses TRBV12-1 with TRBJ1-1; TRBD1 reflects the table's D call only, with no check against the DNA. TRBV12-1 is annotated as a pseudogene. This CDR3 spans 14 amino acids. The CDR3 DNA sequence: TGTGCCAGCAGCTTTTTAACACACATCACTGAAGCTTTCTTT. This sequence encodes CASSFLTHITEAFF.

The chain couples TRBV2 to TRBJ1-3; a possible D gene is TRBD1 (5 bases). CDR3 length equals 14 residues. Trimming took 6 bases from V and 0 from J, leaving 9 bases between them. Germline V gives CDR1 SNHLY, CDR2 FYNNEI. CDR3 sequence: CASSGTASGNTIYF. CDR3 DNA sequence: TGTGCCAGCAGCGGGACGGCCTCTGGAAACACCATATATTTT.

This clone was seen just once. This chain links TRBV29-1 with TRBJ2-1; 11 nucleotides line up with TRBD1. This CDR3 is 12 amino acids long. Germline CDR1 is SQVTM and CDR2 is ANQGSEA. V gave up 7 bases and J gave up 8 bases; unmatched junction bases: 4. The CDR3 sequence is CSAGQGAYEQFF. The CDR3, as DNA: TGCAGCGCCGGACAGGGGGCTTATGAGCAGTTCTTC.

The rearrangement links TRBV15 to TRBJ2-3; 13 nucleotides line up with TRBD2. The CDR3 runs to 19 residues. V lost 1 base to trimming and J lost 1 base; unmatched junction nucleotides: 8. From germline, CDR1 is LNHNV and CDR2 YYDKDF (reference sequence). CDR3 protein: CATSRGGTSGIIGTDTQYF. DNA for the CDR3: TGTGCCACCAGCAGAGGTGGGACTAGCGGGATTATTGGCACAGATACGCAGTATTTT.

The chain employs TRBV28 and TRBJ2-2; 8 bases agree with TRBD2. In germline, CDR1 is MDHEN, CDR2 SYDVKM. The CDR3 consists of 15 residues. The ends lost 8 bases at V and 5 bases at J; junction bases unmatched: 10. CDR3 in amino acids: CASVPGGRGTGELFF. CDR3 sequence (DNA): TGTGCCAGCGTGCCGGGAGGGCGTGGGACCGGGGAGCTGTTTTTT.